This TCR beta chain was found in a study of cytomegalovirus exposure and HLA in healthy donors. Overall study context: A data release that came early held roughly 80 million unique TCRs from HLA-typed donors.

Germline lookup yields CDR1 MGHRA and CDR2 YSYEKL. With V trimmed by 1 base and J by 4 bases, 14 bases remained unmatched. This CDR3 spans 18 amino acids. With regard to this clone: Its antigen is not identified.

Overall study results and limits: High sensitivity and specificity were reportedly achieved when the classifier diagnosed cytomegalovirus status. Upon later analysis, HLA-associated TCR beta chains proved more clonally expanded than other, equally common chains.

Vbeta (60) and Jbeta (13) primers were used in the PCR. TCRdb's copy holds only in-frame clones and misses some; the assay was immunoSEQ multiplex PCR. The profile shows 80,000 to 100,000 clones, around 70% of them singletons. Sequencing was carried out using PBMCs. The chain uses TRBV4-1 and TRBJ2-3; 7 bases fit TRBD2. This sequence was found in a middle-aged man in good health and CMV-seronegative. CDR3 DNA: TGCGCCAGCAGCCAAGCCCAATACGGGGGGAGGCTTGCAGATACGCAGTATTTT. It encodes CASSQAQYGGRLADTQYF.